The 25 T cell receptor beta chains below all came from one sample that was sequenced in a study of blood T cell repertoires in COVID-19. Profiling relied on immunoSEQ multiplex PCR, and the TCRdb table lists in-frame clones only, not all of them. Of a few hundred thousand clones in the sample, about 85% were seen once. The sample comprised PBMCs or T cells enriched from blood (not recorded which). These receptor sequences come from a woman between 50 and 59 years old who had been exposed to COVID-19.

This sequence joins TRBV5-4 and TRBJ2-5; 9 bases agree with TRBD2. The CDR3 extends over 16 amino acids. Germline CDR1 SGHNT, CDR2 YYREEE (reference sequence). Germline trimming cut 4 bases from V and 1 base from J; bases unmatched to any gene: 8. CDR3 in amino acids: CASSLLRGGLQETQYF. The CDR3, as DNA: TGTGCCAGCAGCCTTTTGCGGGGGGGCCTCCAAGAGACCCAGTACTTC. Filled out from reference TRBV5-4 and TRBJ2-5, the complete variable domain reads ETGVTQSPTHLIKTRGQQVTLRCSSQSGHNTVSWYQQALGQGPQFIFQYYREEENGRGNFPPRFSGLQFPNYSSELNVNALELDDSALYLCASSLLRGGLQETQYFGPGTRLLVL.

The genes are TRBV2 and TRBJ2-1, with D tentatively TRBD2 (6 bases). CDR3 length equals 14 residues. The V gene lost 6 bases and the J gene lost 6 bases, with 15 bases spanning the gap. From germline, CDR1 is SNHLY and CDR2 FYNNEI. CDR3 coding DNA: TGTGCCAGCAGGGGGGGACTCCCCAGCAATGAGCAGTTCTTC. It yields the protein CASRGGLPSNEQFF.

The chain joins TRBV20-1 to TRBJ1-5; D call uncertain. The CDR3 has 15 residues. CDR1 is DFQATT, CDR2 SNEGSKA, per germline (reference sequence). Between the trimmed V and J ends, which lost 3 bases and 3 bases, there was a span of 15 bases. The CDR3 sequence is CSASPAGSPNQPQHF. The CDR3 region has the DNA TGCAGTGCTAGTCCGGCGGGCTCACCCAATCAGCCCCAGCATTTT.

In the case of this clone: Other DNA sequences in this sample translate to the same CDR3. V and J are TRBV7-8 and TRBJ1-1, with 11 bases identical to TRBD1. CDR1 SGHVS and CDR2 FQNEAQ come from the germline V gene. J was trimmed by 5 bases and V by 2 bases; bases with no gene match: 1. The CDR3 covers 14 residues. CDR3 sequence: CASSLRDRGTEAFF. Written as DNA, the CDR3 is TGTGCCAGCAGCTTACGGGACAGGGGGACTGAAGCTTTCTTT.

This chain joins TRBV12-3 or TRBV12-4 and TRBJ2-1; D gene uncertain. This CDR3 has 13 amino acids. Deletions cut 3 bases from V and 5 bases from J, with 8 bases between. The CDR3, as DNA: TGTGCCAGCAGTTTCGGTCCTAACAATGAGCAGTTCTTC. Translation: CASSFGPNNEQFF.

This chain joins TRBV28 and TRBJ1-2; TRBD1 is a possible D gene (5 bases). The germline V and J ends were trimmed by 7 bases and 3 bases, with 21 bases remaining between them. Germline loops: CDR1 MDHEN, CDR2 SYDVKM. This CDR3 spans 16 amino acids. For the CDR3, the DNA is TGTGCCAGCACCCCGGGGGAGCTCGTCCCGGACTATGGCTACACCTTC. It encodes CASTPGELVPDYGYTF.

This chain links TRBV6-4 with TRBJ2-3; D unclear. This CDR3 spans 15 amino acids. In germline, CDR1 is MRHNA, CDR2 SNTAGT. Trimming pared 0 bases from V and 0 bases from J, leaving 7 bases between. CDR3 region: CASSDSRPSTDTQYF. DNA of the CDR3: TGTGCCAGCAGTGACTCCAGGCCTAGCACAGATACGCAGTATTTT.

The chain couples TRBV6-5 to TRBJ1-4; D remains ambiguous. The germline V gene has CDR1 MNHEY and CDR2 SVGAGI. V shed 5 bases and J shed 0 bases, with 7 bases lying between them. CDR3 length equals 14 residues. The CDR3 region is CASSISATNEKLFF. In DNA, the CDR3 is TGTGCCAGCAGTATCAGCGCAACTAATGAAAAACTGTTTTTT.

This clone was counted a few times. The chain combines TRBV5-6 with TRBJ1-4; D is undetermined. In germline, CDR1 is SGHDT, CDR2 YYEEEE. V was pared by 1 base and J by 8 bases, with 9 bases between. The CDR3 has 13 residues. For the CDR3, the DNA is TGTGCCAGCAGCTTGTGGCCCCTCGAAAAACTGTTTTTT. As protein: CASSLWPLEKLFF.

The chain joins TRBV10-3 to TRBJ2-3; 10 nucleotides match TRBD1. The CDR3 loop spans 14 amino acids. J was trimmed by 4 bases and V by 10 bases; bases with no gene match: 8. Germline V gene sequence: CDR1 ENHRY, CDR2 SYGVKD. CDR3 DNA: TGTGCCACCCGCGGGACAGGGGTCCCAGATACGCAGTATTTT. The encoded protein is CATRGTGVPDTQYF.

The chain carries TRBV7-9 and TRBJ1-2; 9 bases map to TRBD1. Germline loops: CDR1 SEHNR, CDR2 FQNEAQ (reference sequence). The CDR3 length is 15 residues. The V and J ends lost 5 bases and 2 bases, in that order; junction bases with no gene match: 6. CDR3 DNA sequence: TGTGCCAGCAGCCTGATTACAGGGGGCAACTATGGCTACACCTTC. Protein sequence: CASSLITGGNYGYTF.

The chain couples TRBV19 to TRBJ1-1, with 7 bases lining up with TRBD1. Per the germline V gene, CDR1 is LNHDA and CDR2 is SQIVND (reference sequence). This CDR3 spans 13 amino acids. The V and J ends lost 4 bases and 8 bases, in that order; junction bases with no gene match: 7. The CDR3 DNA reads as TGTGCCAGTAGTACCCGGACAGGAAGAGAAGCTTTCTTT. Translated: CASSTRTGREAFF. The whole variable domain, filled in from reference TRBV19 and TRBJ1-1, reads DGGITQSPKYLFRKEGQNVTLSCEQNLNHDAMYWYRQDPGQGLRLIYYSQIVNDFQKGDIAEGYSVSREKKESFPLTVTSAQKNPTAFYLCASSTRTGREAFFGQGTRLTVV.

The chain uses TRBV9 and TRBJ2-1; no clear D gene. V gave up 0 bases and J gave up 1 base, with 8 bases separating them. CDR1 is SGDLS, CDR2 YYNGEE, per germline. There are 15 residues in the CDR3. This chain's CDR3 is CASSVAAESYNEQFF. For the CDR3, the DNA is TGTGCCAGCAGCGTAGCTGCGGAATCCTACAATGAGCAGTTCTTC.

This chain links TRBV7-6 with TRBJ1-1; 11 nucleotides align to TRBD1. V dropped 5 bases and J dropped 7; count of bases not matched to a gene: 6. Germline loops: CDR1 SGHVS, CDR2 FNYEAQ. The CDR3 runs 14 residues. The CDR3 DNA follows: TGTGCCAGCAGCCGGGACAGGGGGGAGAATGAAGCTTTCTTT. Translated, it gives CASSRDRGENEAFF.

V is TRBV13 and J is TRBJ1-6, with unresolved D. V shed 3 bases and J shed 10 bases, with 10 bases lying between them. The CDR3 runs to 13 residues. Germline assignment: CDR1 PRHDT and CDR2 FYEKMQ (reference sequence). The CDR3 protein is CASSLRSASPLHF. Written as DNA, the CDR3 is TGTGCCAGCAGCTTGAGGTCGGCGTCACCCCTCCACTTT.

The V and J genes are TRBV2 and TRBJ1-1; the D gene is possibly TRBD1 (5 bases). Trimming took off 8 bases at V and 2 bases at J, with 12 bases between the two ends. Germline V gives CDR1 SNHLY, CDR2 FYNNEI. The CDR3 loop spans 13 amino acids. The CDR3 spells CASYGQVNTEAFF. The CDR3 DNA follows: TGTGCCAGCTACGGACAAGTTAACACTGAAGCTTTCTTT.

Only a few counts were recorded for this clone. The CDR3: CASRWGRLANTGELFF. CDR3 DNA: TGTGCCAGCAGGTGGGGCAGGCTAGCGAACACCGGGGAGCTGTTTTTT. The genes are TRBV5-5 and TRBJ2-2, with a tentative D call TRBD1 (5 bases). This CDR3 contains 16 residues. With 5 bases removed from V and 0 bases from J, the gap between germline ends came to 14 bases. Germline V gives CDR1 SGHKS, CDR2 YYEKEE (reference sequence).

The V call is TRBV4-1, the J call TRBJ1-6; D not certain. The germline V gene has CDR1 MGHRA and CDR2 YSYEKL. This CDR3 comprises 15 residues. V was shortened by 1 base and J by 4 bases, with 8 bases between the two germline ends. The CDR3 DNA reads TGCGCCAGCAGCCAAGCGCGGCCGTATAATTCACCCCTCCACTTT. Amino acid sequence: CASSQARPYNSPLHF.

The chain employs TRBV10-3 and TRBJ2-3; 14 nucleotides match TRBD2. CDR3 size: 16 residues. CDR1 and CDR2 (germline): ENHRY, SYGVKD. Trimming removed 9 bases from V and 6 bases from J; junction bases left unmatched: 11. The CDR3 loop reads CAISVPTSGGADTQYF. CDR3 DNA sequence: TGTGCCATATCCGTTCCGACTAGCGGGGGGGCTGATACGCAGTATTTT.

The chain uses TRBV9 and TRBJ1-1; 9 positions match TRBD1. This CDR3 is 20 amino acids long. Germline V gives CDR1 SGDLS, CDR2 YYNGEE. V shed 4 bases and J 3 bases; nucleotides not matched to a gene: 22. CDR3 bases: TGTGCCAGCAGCATGCGGGACAGGGTCCAAGGGGAGAGAGTGGACACTGAAGCTTTCTTT. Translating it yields CASSMRDRVQGERVDTEAFF.

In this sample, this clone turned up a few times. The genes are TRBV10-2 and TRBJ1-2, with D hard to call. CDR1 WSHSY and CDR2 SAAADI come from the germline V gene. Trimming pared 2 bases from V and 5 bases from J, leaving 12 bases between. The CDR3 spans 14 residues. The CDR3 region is CASSEGRVEYGYTF. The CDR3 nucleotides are TGCGCCAGCAGTGAGGGGCGGGTAGAATATGGCTACACCTTC.

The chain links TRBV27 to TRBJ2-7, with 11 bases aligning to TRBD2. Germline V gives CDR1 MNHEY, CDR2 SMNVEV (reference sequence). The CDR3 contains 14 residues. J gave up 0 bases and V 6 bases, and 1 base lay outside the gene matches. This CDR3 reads CASRTSGSSYEQYF. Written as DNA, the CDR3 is TGTGCCAGCAGAACTAGCGGGAGCTCCTACGAGCAGTACTTC.

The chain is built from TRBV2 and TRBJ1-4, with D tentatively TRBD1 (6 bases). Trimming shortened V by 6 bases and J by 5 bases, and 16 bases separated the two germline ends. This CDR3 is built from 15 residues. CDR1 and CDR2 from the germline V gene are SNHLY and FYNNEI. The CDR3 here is CASSSLDRLNEKLFF. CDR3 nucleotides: TGTGCCAGCAGCTCCCTAGACAGGTTGAATGAAAAACTGTTTTTT.

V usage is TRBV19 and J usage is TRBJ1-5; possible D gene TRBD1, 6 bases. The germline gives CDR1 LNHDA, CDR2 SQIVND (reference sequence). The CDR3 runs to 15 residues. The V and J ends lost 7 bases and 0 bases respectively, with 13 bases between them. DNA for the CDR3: TGTGCCAGTATCGCCCGACAGGATAGCAATCAGCCCCAGCATTTT. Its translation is CASIARQDSNQPQHF.

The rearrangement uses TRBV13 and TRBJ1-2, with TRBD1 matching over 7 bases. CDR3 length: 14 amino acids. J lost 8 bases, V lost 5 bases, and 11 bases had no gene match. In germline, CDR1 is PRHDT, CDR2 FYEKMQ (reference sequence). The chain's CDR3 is CASSPADRAGGYTF. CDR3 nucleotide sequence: TGTGCCAGCAGCCCCGCAGACAGGGCGGGCGGCTACACCTTC.